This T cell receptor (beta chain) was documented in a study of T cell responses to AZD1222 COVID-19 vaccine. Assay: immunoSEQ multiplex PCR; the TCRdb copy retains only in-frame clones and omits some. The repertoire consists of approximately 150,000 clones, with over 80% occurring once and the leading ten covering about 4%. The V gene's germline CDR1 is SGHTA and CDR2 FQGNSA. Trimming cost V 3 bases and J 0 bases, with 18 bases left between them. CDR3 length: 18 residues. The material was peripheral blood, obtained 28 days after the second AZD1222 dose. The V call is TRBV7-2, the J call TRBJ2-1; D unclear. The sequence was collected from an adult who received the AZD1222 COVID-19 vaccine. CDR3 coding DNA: TGTGCCAGCAGCTTCGACCTAGACCGGAGCAGCTCCTACAATGAGCAGTTCTTC. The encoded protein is CASSFDLDRSSSYNEQFF.